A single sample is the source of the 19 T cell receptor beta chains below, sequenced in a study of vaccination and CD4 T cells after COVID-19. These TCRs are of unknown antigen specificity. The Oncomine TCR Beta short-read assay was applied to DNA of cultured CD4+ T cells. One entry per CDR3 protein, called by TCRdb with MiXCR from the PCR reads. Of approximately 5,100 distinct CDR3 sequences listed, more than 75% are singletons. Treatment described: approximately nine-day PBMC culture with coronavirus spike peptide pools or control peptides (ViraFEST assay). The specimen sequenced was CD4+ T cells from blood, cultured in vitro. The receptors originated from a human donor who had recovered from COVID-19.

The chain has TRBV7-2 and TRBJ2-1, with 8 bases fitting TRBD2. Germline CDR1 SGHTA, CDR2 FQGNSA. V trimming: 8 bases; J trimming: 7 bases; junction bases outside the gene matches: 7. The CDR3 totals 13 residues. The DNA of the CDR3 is TGTGCCAGCGGGGGGACTAGATTGAATGAGCAGTTCTTC. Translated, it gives CASGGTRLNEQFF.

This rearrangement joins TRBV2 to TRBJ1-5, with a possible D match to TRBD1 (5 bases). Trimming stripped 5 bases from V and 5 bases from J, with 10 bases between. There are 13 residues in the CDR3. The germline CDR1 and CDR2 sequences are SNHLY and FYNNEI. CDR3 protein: CASSPGPHQPQHF. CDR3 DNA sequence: TGTGCCAGCAGTCCAGGGCCCCATCAGCCCCAGCATTTT.

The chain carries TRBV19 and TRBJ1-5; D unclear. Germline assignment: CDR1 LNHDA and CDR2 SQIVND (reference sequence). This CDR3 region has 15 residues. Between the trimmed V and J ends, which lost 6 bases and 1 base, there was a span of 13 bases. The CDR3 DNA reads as TGTGCCAGTAGATGGGATAGATGGAGCAATCAGCCCCAGCATTTT. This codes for CASRWDRWSNQPQHF.

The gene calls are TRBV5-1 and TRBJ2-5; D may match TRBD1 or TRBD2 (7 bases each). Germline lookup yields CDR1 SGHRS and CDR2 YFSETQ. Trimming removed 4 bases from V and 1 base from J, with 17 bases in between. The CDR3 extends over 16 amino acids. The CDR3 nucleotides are TGCGCCAGCAGCCCAGGGGGAGGGGTTCGCCAAGAGACCCAGTACTTC. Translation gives CASSPGGGVRQETQYF.

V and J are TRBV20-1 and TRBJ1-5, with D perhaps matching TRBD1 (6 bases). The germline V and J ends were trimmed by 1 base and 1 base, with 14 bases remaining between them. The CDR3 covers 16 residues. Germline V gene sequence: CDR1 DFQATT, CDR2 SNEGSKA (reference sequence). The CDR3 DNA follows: TGCAGTGCTAGAGCCCGCAGGGGCGGGAGCAATCAGCCCCAGCATTTT. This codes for CSARARRGGSNQPQHF.

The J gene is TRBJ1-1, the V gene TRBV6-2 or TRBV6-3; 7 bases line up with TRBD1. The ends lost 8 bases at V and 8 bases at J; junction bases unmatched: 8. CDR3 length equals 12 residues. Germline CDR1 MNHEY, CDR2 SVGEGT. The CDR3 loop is CASLTGQREAFF. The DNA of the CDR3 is TGTGCCAGCCTGACAGGGCAAAGGGAAGCTTTCTTT.

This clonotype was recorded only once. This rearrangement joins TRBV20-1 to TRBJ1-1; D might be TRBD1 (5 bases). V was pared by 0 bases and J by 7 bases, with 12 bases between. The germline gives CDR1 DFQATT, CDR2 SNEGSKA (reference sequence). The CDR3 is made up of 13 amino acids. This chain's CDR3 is CSARDRVGGEAFF. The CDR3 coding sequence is TGCAGTGCTAGAGACAGGGTCGGGGGTGAAGCTTTCTTT.

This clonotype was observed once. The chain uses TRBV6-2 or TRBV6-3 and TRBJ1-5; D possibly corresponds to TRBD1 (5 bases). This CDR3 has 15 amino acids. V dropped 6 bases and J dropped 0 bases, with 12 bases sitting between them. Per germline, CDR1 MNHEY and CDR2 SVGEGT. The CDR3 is CASSSRDHSNQPQHF. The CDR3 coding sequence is TGTGCCAGCAGCAGCCGGGACCATAGCAATCAGCCCCAGCATTTT.

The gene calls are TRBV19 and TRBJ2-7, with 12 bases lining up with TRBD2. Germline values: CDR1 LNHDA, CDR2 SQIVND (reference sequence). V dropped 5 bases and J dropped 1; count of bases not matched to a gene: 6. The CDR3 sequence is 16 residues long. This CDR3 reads CASSRLAGDLSYEQYF. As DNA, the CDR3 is TGTGCCAGTAGTCGACTAGCGGGAGACCTATCCTACGAGCAGTACTTC.

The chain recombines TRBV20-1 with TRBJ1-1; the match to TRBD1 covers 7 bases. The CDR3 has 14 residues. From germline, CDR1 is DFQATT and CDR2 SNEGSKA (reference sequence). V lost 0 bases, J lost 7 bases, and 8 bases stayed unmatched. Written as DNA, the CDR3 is TGCAGTGCTAGAGAAAAGGGGGCGCGGGTTGAAGCTTTCTTT. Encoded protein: CSAREKGARVEAFF.

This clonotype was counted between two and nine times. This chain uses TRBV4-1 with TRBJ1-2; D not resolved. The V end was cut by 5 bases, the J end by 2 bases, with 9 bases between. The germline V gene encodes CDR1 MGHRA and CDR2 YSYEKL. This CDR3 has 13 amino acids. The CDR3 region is CASSGSGNYGYTF. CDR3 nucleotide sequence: TGCGCCAGCAGCGGGTCTGGGAACTATGGCTACACCTTC.

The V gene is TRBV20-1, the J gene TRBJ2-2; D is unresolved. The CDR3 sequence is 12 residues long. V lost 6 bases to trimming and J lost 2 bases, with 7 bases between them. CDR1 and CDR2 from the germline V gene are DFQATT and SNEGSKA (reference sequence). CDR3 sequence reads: CSAYANTGELFF. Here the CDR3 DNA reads TGCAGTGCCTACGCTAACACCGGGGAGCTGTTTTTT.

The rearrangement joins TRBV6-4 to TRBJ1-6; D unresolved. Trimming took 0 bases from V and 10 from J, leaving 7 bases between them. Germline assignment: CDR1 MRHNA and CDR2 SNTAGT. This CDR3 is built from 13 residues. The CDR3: CASSDSVGSPLHF. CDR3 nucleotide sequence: TGTGCCAGCAGTGACTCTGTTGGATCACCCCTCCACTTT.

The CDR3, as DNA: TGCAGTGCTAGTGGATCTGGAGTCTATGGCTACACCTTC. Translation gives CSASGSGVYGYTF. The gene calls are TRBV20-1 and TRBJ1-2, with D uncertain. Germline V gene data show CDR1 as DFQATT and CDR2 as SNEGSKA (reference sequence). V lost 3 bases and J 4 bases, leaving 12 bases between the germline ends. This CDR3 comprises 13 residues.

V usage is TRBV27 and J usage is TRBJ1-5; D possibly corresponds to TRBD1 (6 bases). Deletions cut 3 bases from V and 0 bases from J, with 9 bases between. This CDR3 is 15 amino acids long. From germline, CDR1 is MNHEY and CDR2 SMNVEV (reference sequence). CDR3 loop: CASSFGQNSNQPQHF. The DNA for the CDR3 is TGTGCCAGCAGTTTCGGACAGAATAGCAATCAGCCCCAGCATTTT.

This CDR3 is CASSLSQGAEAFF. CDR3 nucleotide sequence: TGTGCCAGCAGCTTATCACAGGGCGCTGAAGCTTTCTTT. The chain recombines TRBV7-2 with TRBJ1-1, with D possibly matching TRBD1 (6 bases). CDR1 and CDR2 from the germline V gene are SGHTA and FQGNSA. The CDR3 has 13 residues. The V end lost 2 bases, the J end lost 6 bases, and 10 bases lay between the germline ends.

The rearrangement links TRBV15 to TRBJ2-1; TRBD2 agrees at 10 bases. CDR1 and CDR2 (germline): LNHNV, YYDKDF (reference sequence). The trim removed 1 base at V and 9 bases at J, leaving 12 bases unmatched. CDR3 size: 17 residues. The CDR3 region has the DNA TGTGCCACCAGCAGAGCTCTGGGGCTAGCGGGAGCCGGTGAGCAGTTCTTC. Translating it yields CATSRALGLAGAGEQFF.

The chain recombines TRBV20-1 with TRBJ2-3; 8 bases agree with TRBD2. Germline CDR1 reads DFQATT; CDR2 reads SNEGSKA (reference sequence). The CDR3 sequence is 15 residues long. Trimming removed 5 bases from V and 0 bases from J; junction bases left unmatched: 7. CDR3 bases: TGCAGTGCTCGTATGATAGCGGGAAGCACAGATACGCAGTATTTT. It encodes CSARMIAGSTDTQYF.

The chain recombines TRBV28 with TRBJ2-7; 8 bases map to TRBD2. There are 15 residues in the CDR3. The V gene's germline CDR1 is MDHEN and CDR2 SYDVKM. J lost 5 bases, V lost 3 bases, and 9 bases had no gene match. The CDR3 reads CASSFRTSIPHEQYF. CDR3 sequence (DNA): TGTGCCAGCAGTTTTCGGACTAGCATCCCGCACGAGCAGTACTTC.